The TCR beta chain under discussion was sequenced for a study of cytomegalovirus exposure and HLA in healthy donors. Study results and limitations: Presence/absence analyses took donor sequencing depth as roughly uniform. On later analysis, the bulk of CMV-associated TCR beta chains appeared to be HLA-restricted. The productive fraction for most TCR beta V segments was about 90% or about 30% in an earlier analysis.

The CDR3 has 15 residues. The germline gives CDR1 LNHDA, CDR2 SQIVND (reference sequence). V dropped 8 bases and J dropped 4 bases, with 19 bases sitting between them. The PCR ran on 60 Vbeta and 13 Jbeta primers. Some clones are missing from TCRdb's copy, which holds only in-frame ones; the method was immunoSEQ multiplex PCR. Found here are roughly 90,000 clones, just under 80% of them singletons; the top ten hold around 7%. As to this clone: Its antigen is undetermined.

The sequence derives from a man aged 25 to 40 in good health and CMV-seronegative. Specimen: PBMCs. The chain joins TRBV19 to TRBJ2-3; possibly TRBD2 for D (6 bases). The CDR3 loop is CASRLAGSLADTQYF. CDR3 DNA: TGTGCCAGTCGACTTGCGGGGAGCTTGGCAGATACGCAGTATTTT.